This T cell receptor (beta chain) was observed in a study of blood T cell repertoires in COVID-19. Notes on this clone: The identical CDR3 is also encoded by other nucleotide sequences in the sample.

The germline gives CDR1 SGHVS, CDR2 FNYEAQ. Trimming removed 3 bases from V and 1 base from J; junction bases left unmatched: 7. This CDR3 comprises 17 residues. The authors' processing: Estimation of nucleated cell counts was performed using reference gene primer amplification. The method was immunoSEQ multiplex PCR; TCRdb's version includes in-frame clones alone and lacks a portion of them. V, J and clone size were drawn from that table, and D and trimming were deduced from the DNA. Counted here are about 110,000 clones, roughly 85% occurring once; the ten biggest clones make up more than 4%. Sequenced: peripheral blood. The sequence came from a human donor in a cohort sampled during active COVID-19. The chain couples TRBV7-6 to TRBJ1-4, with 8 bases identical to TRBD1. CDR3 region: CASSFYPDRGTNEKLFF. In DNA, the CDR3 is TGTGCCAGCAGCTTCTATCCCGACAGGGGAACTAATGAAAAACTGTTTTTT.